These 15 T cell receptor beta chains originate from one sample sequenced in a study of T cell changes during pregnancy in multiple sclerosis. Using immunoSEQ multiplex PCR, the repertoire was profiled, and TCRdb retains in-frame clones only, with some absent. Among around 84,000 clones listed, around 94% were seen once. The material sequenced was peripheral blood, taken in the second trimester of pregnancy. The receptors derive from a female donor in good health, enrolled as a control in a pregnancy study.

The V gene is TRBV6-5, the J gene TRBJ1-1; no definite D call. The germline V gene has CDR1 MNHEY and CDR2 SVGAGI. The V end lost 3 bases, the J end lost 0 bases, and 11 bases lay between the germline ends. CDR3 length: 15 residues. This chain's CDR3 is CASSYNTEMNTEAFF. In DNA, the CDR3 is TGTGCCAGCAGTTATAACACAGAAATGAACACTGAAGCTTTCTTT.

The V call is TRBV2, the J call TRBJ2-1; TRBD2 matches 8 bases. The J segment lost 8 bases and the V segment lost 3 bases, leaving 9 bases of the junction unmatched. CDR1 is SNHLY and CDR2 is FYNNEI in the germline V gene. This CDR3 is built from 15 residues. In DNA form, the CDR3 reads TGTGCCAGCAGTGAGGTAGCGGGAAGTTCCGATGAGCAGTTCTTC. Its protein product is CASSEVAGSSDEQFF.

This clone was counted only a few times. The V gene is TRBV5-1, the J gene TRBJ2-7, with D perhaps TRBD2 (5 bases). V lost 0 bases and J lost 4, with 20 bases in between. In germline, CDR1 is SGHRS, CDR2 YFSETQ. The length of the CDR3 is 17 residues. CDR3 sequence: CASSLEGSVPRGYEQYF. The CDR3 bases are TGCGCCAGCAGCTTGGAGGGATCGGTCCCTAGAGGGTACGAGCAGTACTTC.

The chain carries TRBV30 and TRBJ2-3; 9 nucleotides agree with TRBD1. CDR3 length: 16 amino acids. Per germline, CDR1 GTSNPN and CDR2 SVGIG (reference sequence). The junction had 8 bases not matched to a gene; V was cut back by 2 bases and J by 2 bases. The CDR3 loop is CAWSIGQGQDTDTQYF. The CDR3 nucleotides are TGTGCCTGGAGTATCGGACAGGGGCAAGACACAGATACGCAGTATTTT.

V usage is TRBV6-1 and J usage is TRBJ1-1, with 12 bases that match TRBD1. Germline CDR1 MNHNS, CDR2 SASEGT. The CDR3 is 13 amino acids. The ends lost 3 bases at V and 10 bases at J; junction bases unmatched: 3. CDR3 nucleotide sequence: TGTGCCAGCAGTGATTGGGACAGGGGGCCAGCTTTCTTT. Encoded protein: CASSDWDRGPAFF.

The rearrangement joins TRBV4-1 to TRBJ2-5; 9 nucleotides agree with TRBD2. CDR3 length: 14 residues. CDR1 is MGHRA, CDR2 YSYEKL, per germline. Germline trimming cut 2 bases from V and 4 bases from J; bases unmatched to any gene: 2. CDR3 DNA sequence: TGCGCCAGCAGCCAACTAGCGGGGATAGAGACCCAGTACTTC. Residues: CASSQLAGIETQYF.

The chain combines TRBV5-1 with TRBJ2-7, with 9 nucleotides matching TRBD1. The CDR3 loop spans 15 amino acids. CDR1 is SGHRS, CDR2 YFSETQ, per germline. Germline trimming cut 6 bases from V and 3 bases from J; bases unmatched to any gene: 10. CDR3: CASTPVGQGYYEQYF. The CDR3 nucleotides read TGCGCCAGCACCCCTGTGGGACAGGGATACTACGAGCAGTACTTC.

This clone was detected once. The V call is TRBV5-5, the J call TRBJ2-1, with TRBD2 matching over 10 bases. Trimming at V came to 3 bases and at J to 2 bases, leaving 17 bases not matched to a gene. Germline V gives CDR1 SGHKS, CDR2 YYEKEE (reference sequence). The CDR3 covers 20 residues. For the CDR3, the DNA is TGTGCCAGCAGCTCCTTCCCTTCTACTACTAGCGGGACTACCTACAATGAGCAGTTCTTC. Translating it yields CASSSFPSTTSGTTYNEQFF.

The chain combines TRBV10-3 with TRBJ2-6; perhaps TRBD1 as D (5 bases). Germline V gene data show CDR1 as ENHRY and CDR2 as SYGVKD. Trimming shortened V by 3 bases and J by 2 bases, and 8 bases separated the two germline ends. The CDR3 is made up of 15 amino acids. CDR3 sequence (DNA): TGTGCCATCAGTGAAAAGGGGACTGGGGCCAACGTCCTGACTTTC. The encoded protein is CAISEKGTGANVLTF.

V usage is TRBV6-1 and J usage is TRBJ2-7, with 9 bases aligning to TRBD2. The CDR3 has 14 residues. The V gene's germline CDR1 is MNHNS and CDR2 SASEGT. V shed 7 bases, J shed 0 bases, and the junction held 4 bases outside the gene matches. CDR3 region: CASTKTSGSYEQYF. CDR3 nucleotide sequence: TGTGCCAGCACCAAGACTAGCGGCTCCTACGAGCAGTACTTC.

V gene TRBV2 combines with J gene TRBJ2-5; 15 bases line up with TRBD2. CDR1 SNHLY and CDR2 FYNNEI come from the germline V gene. The CDR3 is 15 residues long. The ends lost 6 bases at V and 4 bases at J; junction bases unmatched: 3. In DNA, the CDR3 is TGTGCCAGCAGATGGACTAGCGGGAGGGTAGAGACCCAGTACTTC. This translates into CASRWTSGRVETQYF.

The rearrangement uses TRBV28 and TRBJ2-7, with a possible D match to TRBD2 (5 bases). CDR1 and CDR2 (germline): MDHEN, SYDVKM. The V end was cut by 3 bases, the J end by 2 bases, with 14 bases between. This CDR3 is 15 amino acids long. The CDR3 DNA follows: TGTGCCAGCAGTTTGAGCCGGGGTGTCCCCTACGAGCAGTACTTC. It yields the protein CASSLSRGVPYEQYF. The full variable domain, rest sourced from reference TRBV28 and TRBJ2-7, is DVKVTQSSRYLVKRTGEKVFLECVQDMDHENMFWYRQDPGLGLRLIYFSYDVKMKEKGDIPEGYSVSREKKERFSLILESASTNQTSMYLCASSLSRGVPYEQYFGPGTRLTVT.

As to this clone: Different DNA sequences within this sample yield the same CDR3. The V and J genes are TRBV4-1 and TRBJ1-5, with 7 bases fitting TRBD1. Germline CDR1 reads MGHRA; CDR2 reads YSYEKL. This CDR3 has 15 amino acids. V gave up 1 base and J gave up 4 bases; unmatched junction bases: 4. CDR3 in amino acids: CASSQVGQENQPQHF. DNA for the CDR3: TGCGCCAGCAGCCAAGTTGGACAGGAGAATCAGCCCCAGCATTTT.

This rearrangement joins TRBV19 to TRBJ2-1, with 7 nucleotides matching TRBD1. CDR1 is LNHDA, CDR2 SQIVND, per germline (reference sequence). The CDR3 totals 14 residues. The ends lost 7 bases at V and 4 bases at J; junction bases unmatched: 7. CDR3 in DNA: TGTGCCAGTAAAGAGACAGGGTTATACAATGAGCAGTTCTTC. Translated: CASKETGLYNEQFF.

The chain combines TRBV29-1 with TRBJ2-2; maybe TRBD2 (5 bases). This CDR3 is built from 13 residues. The V and J ends lost 4 bases and 7 bases respectively, with 13 bases between them. In germline, CDR1 is SQVTM, CDR2 ANQGSEA. The CDR3 coding sequence is TGCAGCGTTGCTAGCAAAGGAAACGGGGAGCTGTTTTTT. Translating gives CSVASKGNGELFF.